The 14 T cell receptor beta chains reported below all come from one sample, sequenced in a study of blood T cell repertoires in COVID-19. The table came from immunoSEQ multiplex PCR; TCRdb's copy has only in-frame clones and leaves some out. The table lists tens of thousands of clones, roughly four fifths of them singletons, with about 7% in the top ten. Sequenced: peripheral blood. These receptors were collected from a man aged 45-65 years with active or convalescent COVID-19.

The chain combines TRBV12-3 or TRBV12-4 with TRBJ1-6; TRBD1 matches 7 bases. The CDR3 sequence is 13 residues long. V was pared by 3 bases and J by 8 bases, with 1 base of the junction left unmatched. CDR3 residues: CASSLGQHSPLHF. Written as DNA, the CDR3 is TGTGCCAGCAGTTTGGGACAGCATTCACCCCTCCACTTT.

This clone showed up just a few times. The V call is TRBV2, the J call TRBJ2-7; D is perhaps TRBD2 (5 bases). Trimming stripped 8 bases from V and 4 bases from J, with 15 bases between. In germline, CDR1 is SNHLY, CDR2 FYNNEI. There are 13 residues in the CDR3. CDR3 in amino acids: CASWGETVYEQYV. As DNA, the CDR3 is TGTGCCAGCTGGGGAGAGACGGTTTACGAGCAGTACGTC.

CDR3 protein: CASTHPGSYEQYF. CDR3 coding DNA: TGTGCCAGTACCCATCCGGGCTCCTACGAGCAGTACTTC. The V gene is TRBV19, the J gene TRBJ2-7, with no clear D. The V end lost 7 bases, the J end lost 0 bases, and 10 bases lay between the germline ends. CDR1 and CDR2 (germline): LNHDA, SQIVND (reference sequence). The CDR3 consists of 13 residues.

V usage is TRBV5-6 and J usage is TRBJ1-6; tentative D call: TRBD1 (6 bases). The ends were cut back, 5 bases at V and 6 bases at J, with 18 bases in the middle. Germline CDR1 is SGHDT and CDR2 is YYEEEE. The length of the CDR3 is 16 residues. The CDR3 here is CASSFGGGVVNSPLHF. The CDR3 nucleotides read TGTGCCAGCAGTTTTGGGGGGGGCGTCGTTAATTCACCCCTCCACTTT.

The DNA of the CDR3 is TGTGCCAGCAGTTTAGAGGGACAGCCCCAGTTCTTC. Its translation is CASSLEGQPQFF. This sequence joins TRBV27 and TRBJ2-1; 7 positions agree with TRBD1. The J segment lost 13 bases and the V segment lost 2 bases, leaving 5 bases of the junction unmatched. The CDR3 covers 12 residues. Germline V gene lookup returns CDR1 MNHEY and CDR2 SMNVEV (reference sequence).

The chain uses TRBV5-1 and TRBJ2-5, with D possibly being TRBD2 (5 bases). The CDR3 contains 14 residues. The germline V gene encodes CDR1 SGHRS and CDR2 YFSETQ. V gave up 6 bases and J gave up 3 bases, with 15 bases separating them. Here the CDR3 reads CASKRTRLEETQYF. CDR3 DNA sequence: TGCGCCAGCAAACGGACTCGGTTAGAAGAGACCCAGTACTTC.

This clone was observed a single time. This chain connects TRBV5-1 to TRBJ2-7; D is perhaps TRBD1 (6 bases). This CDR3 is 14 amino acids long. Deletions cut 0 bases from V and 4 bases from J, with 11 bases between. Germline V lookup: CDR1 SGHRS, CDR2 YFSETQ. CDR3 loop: CASSLDREKYEQYF. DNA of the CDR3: TGCGCCAGCAGCTTGGACAGGGAGAAATACGAGCAGTACTTC.

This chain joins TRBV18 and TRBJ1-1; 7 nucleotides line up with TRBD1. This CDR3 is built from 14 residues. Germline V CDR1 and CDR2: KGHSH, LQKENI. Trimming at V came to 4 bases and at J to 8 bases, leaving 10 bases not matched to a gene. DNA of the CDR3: TGTGCCAGCTCACAGGGACAGACCCTAGTCGAAGCTTTCTTT. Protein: CASSQGQTLVEAFF. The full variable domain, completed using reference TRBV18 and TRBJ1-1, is NAGVMQNPRHLVRRRGQEARLRCSPMKGHSHVYWYRQLPEEGLKFMVYLQKENIIDESGMPKERFSAEFPKEGPSILRIQQVVRGDSAAYFCASSQGQTLVEAFFGQGTRLTVV.

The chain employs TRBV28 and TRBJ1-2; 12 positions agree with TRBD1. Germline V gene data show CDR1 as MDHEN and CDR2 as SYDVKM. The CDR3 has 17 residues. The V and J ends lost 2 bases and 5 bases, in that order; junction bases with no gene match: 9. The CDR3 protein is CASSLVPGQGAGYGYTF. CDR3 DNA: TGTGCCAGCAGTTTAGTCCCGGGACAGGGGGCGGGGTATGGCTACACCTTC.

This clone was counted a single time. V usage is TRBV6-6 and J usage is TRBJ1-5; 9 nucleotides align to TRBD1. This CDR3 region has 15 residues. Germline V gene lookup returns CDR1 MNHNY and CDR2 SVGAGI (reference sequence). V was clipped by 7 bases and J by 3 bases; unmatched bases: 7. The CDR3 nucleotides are TGTGCCAGCACTGGACAGGGGATAGTCAATCAGCCCCAGCATTTT. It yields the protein CASTGQGIVNQPQHF.

CDR3 DNA: TGTGCCAGCAGTGAATGGGGGACAGGGGGGGTCGGCGAGACCCAGTACTTC. Amino acid sequence: CASSEWGTGGVGETQYF. The chain joins TRBV2 to TRBJ2-5, with 11 positions matching TRBD1. CDR1 is SNHLY and CDR2 is FYNNEI in the germline V gene. The CDR3 totals 17 residues. V lost 2 bases and J lost 5; bases outside the gene matches: 10.

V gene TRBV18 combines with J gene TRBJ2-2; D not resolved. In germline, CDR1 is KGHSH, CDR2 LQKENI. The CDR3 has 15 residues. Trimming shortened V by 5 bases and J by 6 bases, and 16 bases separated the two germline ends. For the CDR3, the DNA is TGTGCCAGCTCATTTGTCTCTGGCACAGCCGGGGAGCTGTTTTTT. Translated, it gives CASSFVSGTAGELFF.

Written as DNA, the CDR3 is TGTGCCAGCAGCACAGGGGGACGGACTGAAGCTTTCTTT. This sequence encodes CASSTGGRTEAFF. The chain employs TRBV3-1 (or the pseudogene TRBV3-2) and TRBJ1-1; TRBD1 matches 8 bases. The CDR3 totals 13 residues. CDR1 LGHDT and CDR2 YNNKEL come from the germline V gene (reference sequence). J gave up 5 bases and V 5 bases, and 4 bases lay outside the gene matches.

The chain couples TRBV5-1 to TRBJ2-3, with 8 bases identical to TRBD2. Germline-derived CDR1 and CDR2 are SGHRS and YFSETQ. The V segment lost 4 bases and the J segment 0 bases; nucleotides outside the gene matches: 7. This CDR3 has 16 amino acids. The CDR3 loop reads CASSAGLEFSTDTQYF. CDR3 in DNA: TGCGCCAGCAGCGCGGGACTAGAATTTAGCACAGATACGCAGTATTTT. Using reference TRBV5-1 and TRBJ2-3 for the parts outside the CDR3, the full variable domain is KAGVTQTPRYLIKTRGQQVTLSCSPISGHRSVSWYQQTPGQGLQFLFEYFSETQRNKGNFPGRFSGRQFSNSRSEMNVSTLELGDSALYLCASSAGLEFSTDTQYFGPGTRLTVL.